This T cell receptor beta chain is from a study of T cell responses to AZD1222 COVID-19 vaccine. Broader study findings: Dominant at 160-218 and 743-854, vaccine-associated CD4 TCRs also spanned spike.

With regard to this clone: The antigen is undetermined.

V trimming: 5 bases; J trimming: 2 bases; junction bases outside the gene matches: 7. The CDR3 contains 15 residues. Per the germline V gene, CDR1 is MNHEY and CDR2 is SVGAGI. Profiled with immunoSEQ multiplex PCR; TCRdb holds only in-frame clones, not every one. The sample contains under 200,000 clones, roughly 90% of which appear only once. The receptor's source is an adult in good health. V gene TRBV6-5 combines with J gene TRBJ1-1; 8 nucleotides match TRBD1. The sample here was peripheral blood, taken on day 0 of AZD1222 vaccination. CDR3 nucleotides: TGTGCCAGCAGTCCCCCTGGACAGGGAAACACTGAAGCTTTCTTT. Translated, it gives CASSPPGQGNTEAFF.